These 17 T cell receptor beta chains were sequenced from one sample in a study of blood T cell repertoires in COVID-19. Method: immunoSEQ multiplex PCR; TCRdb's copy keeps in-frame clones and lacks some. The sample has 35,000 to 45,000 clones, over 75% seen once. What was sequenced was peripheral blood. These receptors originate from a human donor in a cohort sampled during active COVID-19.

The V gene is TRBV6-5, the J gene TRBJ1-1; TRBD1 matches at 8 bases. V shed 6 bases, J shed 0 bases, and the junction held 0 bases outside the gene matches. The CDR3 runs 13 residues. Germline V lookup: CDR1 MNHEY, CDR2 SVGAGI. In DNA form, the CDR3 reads TGTGCCAGCAGGACAGGGGTGAACACTGAAGCTTTCTTT. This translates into CASRTGVNTEAFF.

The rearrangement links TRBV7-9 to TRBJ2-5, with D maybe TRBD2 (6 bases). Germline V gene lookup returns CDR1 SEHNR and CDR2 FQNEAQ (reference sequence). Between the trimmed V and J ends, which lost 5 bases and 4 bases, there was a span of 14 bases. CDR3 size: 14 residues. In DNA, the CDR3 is TGTGCCAGCAGCGCCCGACTAGTGTCAGAGACCCAGTACTTC. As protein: CASSARLVSETQYF.

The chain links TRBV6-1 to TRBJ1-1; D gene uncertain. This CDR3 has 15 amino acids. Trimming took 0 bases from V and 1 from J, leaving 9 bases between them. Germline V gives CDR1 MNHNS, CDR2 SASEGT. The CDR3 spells CASSEAEIWNTEAFF. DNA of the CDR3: TGTGCCAGCAGTGAAGCGGAGATTTGGAACACTGAAGCTTTCTTT.

CDR3 sequence (DNA): TGTGCCAGCAGCGTCCGACTAGCGGGGAAAAACATTCAGTACTTC. It is translated as CASSVRLAGKNIQYF. The V and J genes are TRBV7-2 and TRBJ2-4; the match to TRBD2 covers 11 bases. The V segment lost 5 bases and the J segment 4 bases; nucleotides outside the gene matches: 4. The CDR3 totals 15 residues. The V gene's germline CDR1 is SGHTA and CDR2 FQGNSA.

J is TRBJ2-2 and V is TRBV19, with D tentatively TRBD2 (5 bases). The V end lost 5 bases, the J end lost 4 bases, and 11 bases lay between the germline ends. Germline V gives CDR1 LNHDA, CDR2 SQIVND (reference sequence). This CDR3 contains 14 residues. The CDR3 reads CASSRLAGTGELFF. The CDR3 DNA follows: TGTGCCAGTAGTCGCCTAGCAGGCACCGGGGAGCTGTTTTTT.

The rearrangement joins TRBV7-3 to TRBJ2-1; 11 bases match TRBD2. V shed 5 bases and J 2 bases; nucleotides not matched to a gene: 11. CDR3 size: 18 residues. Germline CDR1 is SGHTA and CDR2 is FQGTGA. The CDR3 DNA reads TGTGCCAGCAGCCCCCAGGGTAGCGGGGGGGGCACCTACAATGAGCAGTTCTTC. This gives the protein CASSPQGSGGGTYNEQFF.

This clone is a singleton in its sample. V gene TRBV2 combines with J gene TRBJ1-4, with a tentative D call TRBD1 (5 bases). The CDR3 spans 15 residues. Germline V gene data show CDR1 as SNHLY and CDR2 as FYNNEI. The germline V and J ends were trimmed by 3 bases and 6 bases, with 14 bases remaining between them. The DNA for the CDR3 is TGTGCCAGCAGTGATGAGGGTTGGGGGGATGAAAAACTGTTTTTT. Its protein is CASSDEGWGDEKLFF.

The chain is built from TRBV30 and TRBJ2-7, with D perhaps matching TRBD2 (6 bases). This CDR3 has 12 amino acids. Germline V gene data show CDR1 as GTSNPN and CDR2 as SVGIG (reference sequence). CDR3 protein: CALEFPAGEQYF. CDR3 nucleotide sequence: TGTGCACTAGAATTCCCCGCGGGGGAGCAGTACTTC.

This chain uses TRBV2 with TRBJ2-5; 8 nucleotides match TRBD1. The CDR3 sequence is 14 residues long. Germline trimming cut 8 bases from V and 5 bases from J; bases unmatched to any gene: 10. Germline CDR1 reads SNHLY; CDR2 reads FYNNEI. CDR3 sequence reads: CASETTGGRETQYF. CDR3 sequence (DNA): TGTGCCAGCGAAACTACAGGGGGAAGGGAGACCCAGTACTTC. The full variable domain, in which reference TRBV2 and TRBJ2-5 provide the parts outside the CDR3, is EPEVTQTPSHQVTQMGQEVILRCVPISNHLYFYWYRQILGQKVEFLVSFYNNEISEKSEIFDDQFSVERPDGSNFTLKIRSTKLEDSAMYFCASETTGGRETQYFGPGTRLLVL.

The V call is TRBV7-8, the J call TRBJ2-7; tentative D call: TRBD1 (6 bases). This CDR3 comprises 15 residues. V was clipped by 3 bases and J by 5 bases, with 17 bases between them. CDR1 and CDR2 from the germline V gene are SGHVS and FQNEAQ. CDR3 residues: CASSFTGTWGHEQYF. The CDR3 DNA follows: TGTGCCAGCAGCTTCACAGGGACGTGGGGACACGAGCAGTACTTC.

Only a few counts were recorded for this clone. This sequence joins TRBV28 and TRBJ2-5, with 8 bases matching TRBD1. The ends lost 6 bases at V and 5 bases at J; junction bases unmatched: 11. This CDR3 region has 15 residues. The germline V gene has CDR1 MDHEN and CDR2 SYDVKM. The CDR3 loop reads CASRPRDRRVETQYF. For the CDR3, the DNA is TGTGCCAGCAGACCCCGGGACAGGCGGGTCGAGACCCAGTACTTC.

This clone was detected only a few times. The CDR3 region has the DNA TGCGCCAGCAGCCAAGCCGGTCAATCCTACGAGCAGTACTTC. Its protein product is CASSQAGQSYEQYF. The V gene is TRBV4-1, the J gene TRBJ2-7; no clear D. The germline CDR1 and CDR2 sequences are MGHRA and YSYEKL. The CDR3 is made up of 14 amino acids. The V and J ends lost 1 base and 1 base respectively, with 8 bases between them.

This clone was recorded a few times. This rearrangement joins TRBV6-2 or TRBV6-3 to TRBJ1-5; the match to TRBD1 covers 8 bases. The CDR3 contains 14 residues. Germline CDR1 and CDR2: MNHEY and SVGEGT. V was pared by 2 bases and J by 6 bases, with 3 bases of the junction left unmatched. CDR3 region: CASSYGQGSQPQHF. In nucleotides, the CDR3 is TGTGCCAGCAGTTACGGACAGGGCAGTCAGCCCCAGCATTTT.

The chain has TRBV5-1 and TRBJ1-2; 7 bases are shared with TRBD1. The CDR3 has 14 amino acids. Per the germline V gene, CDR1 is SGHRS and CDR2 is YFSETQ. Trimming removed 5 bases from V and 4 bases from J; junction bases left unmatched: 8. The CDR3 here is CASSSGTDLYGYTF. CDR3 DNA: TGCGCCAGCAGTTCCGGGACAGACCTCTATGGCTACACCTTC.

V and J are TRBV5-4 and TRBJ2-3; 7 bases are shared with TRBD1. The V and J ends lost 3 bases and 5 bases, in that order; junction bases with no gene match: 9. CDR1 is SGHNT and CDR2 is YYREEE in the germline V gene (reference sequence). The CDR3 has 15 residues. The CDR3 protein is CASSSYRQGRDTQYF. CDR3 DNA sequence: TGTGCCAGCAGCTCCTATCGACAGGGCCGAGATACGCAGTATTTT. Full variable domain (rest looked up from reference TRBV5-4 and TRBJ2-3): ETGVTQSPTHLIKTRGQQVTLRCSSQSGHNTVSWYQQALGQGPQFIFQYYREEENGRGNFPPRFSGLQFPNYSSELNVNALELDDSALYLCASSSYRQGRDTQYFGPGTRLTVL.

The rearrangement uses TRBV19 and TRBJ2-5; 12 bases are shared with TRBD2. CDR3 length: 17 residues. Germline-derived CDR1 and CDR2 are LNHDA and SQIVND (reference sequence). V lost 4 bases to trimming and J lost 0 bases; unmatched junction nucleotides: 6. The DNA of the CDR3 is TGTGCCAGTAGTACTAGCGGGGGGGGAATGTACCAAGAGACCCAGTACTTC. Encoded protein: CASSTSGGGMYQETQYF.

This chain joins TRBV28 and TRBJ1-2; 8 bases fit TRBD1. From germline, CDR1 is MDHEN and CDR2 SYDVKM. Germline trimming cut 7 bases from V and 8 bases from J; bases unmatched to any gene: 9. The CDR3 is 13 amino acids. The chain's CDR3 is CASTNPGTGGYTF. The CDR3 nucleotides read TGTGCCAGCACCAACCCAGGGACAGGCGGCTACACCTTC.